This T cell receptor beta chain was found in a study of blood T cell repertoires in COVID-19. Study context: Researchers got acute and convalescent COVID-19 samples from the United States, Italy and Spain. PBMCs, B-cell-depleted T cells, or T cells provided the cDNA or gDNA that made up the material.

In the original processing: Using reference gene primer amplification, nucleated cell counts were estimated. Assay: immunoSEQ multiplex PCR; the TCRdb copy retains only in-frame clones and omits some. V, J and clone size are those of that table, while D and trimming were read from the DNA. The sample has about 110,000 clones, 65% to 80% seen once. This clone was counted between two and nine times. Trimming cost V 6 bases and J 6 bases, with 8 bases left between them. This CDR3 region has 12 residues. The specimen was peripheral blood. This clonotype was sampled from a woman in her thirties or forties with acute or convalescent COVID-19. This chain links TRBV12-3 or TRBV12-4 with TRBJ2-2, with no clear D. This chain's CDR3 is CASSYYAGELFF. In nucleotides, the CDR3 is TGTGCCAGCAGCTATTACGCCGGGGAGCTGTTTTTT.